This TCR beta chain was obtained from a study of blood T cells in healthy people across ages. Comments on this clonotype: Its matching antigen is unknown.

General study results and limits: Both higher diversity and more naive CD4+ cells marked long-lived donors when set against aged donors.

For the second PCR, which ran for about 7 to 12 cycles, a sample-barcoded 5' primer and a J-beta primer mix were used. TCRdb ran MiXCR on the 5' RACE reads and lists one entry per CDR3 protein. The sample shows about 1.8 million distinct CDR3 sequences, around half of them seen only once. This CDR3 spans 18 amino acids. The V gene end was trimmed by 2 bases and the J gene end by 2 bases; junction bases not matched to a gene: 9. From germline, CDR1 is SGHTA and CDR2 FQGNSA. Material for sequencing was blood. The TCR comes from a woman aged 40 to 50 in good health. The chain carries TRBV7-2 and TRBJ2-3, with 11 bases fitting TRBD2. The CDR3 coding sequence is TGTGCCAGCAGCTTAATAGCGGGGGGGCGAGGTAACACAGATACGCAGTATTTT. It translates to CASSLIAGGRGNTDTQYF.